Shown below are 21 T cell receptor beta chains from a single sample sequenced in a study of cytomegalovirus exposure and HLA in healthy donors. A multiplex PCR was run with 60 Vbeta primers and 13 Jbeta primers. Sequencing was performed with immunoSEQ multiplex PCR; in TCRdb, only in-frame clones are kept and a portion is missing. The top ten hold approximately 6.9% of the sample, which has some 110,000 clones, roughly 80% seen once. The sample consisted of PBMCs. Every receptor here comes from a man between 25 and 39 years old in good health and CMV-seropositive.

This clone turned up a few times. The chain combines TRBV6-1 with TRBJ1-2, with D hard to call. The CDR3 runs to 13 residues. V was trimmed by 1 base and J by 6 bases, leaving 9 bases between them. Germline assignment: CDR1 MNHNS and CDR2 SASEGT. The CDR3 reads CASSEGGSHGYTF. CDR3 nucleotides: TGTGCCAGCAGTGAAGGAGGGTCACATGGCTACACCTTC.

V usage is TRBV4-1 and J usage is TRBJ2-1, with D possibly TRBD2 on 6 matching bases. The V end lost 1 base, the J end lost 6 bases, and 16 bases lay between the germline ends. CDR1 and CDR2 from the germline V gene are MGHRA and YSYEKL. CDR3 size: 16 residues. CDR3 loop: CASSQVHGGIGNEQFF. CDR3 bases: TGCGCCAGCAGCCAAGTCCATGGGGGGATCGGCAATGAGCAGTTCTTC.

This clone came up once. The chain couples TRBV25-1 to TRBJ2-3; 7 nucleotides match TRBD1. Unmatched junction bases numbered 8, after V lost 5 bases and J lost 0 bases. There are 16 residues in the CDR3. The germline V gene has CDR1 MGHDK and CDR2 SYGVNS. The CDR3 sequence is CASSRPGTDSTDTQYF. CDR3 DNA sequence: TGTGCCAGCAGTAGACCGGGGACAGACAGCACAGATACGCAGTATTTT.

This clone came up a few times. The V and J genes are TRBV10-1 and TRBJ1-5; D perhaps matches TRBD1 (5 bases). The CDR3 is 16 residues long. With 10 bases removed from V and 3 bases from J, the gap between germline ends came to 22 bases. CDR1 and CDR2 from the germline V gene are WNHNN and SYGVQD (reference sequence). The CDR3, as DNA: TGCGCCAAACCCGGGACGGCCAGGGAGGCCAATCAGCCCCAGCATTTT. Protein product: CAKPGTAREANQPQHF.

J is TRBJ1-2 and V is TRBV4-1, with 8 bases fitting TRBD1. The CDR3 runs to 15 residues. With V trimmed by 0 bases and J by 8 bases, 8 bases remained unmatched. The germline V gene has CDR1 MGHRA and CDR2 YSYEKL. The CDR3 DNA follows: TGCGCCAGCAGCCAAGATTTTACAGGGGGAAGAGGCTACACCTTC. Protein product: CASSQDFTGGRGYTF.

The chain combines TRBV11-2 with TRBJ2-2; possibly TRBD2 for D (5 bases). Germline assignment: CDR1 SGHAT and CDR2 FQNNGV. V was cut by 0 bases and J by 3 bases, with 5 bases left in between. The CDR3 sequence is 14 residues long. The CDR3 bases are TGTGCCAGCAGCTTAGAAGCGGACACCGGGGAGCTGTTTTTT. Its translation: CASSLEADTGELFF.

The chain carries TRBV29-1 and TRBJ1-2, with TRBD1 as a possible D gene (5 bases). The CDR3 spans 15 residues. The V end was cut by 6 bases, the J end by 6 bases, with 23 bases between. Per the germline V gene, CDR1 is SQVTM and CDR2 is ANQGSEA. CDR3 region: CSVDPGKRGSDGYTF. In nucleotides, the CDR3 is TGCAGCGTCGACCCCGGGAAGCGGGGGTCGGATGGCTACACCTTC.

The CDR3 sequence is CASSKRQVNQPQHF. The CDR3 DNA reads TGTGCCAGTAGTAAACGACAGGTCAATCAGCCCCAGCATTTT. The rearrangement uses TRBV19 and TRBJ1-5; the D gene is possibly TRBD1 (6 bases). CDR1 and CDR2 (germline): LNHDA, SQIVND (reference sequence). This CDR3 spans 14 amino acids. The V end was cut by 4 bases, the J end by 3 bases, with 10 bases between.

CDR3: CASSLTPESYEQYF. As DNA, the CDR3 is TGCGCCAGCAGCTTGACACCGGAGAGCTACGAGCAGTACTTC. The chain is built from TRBV5-1 and TRBJ2-7, with D unclear. This CDR3 spans 14 amino acids. Trimming stripped 1 base from V and 3 bases from J, with 11 bases between. The germline V gene encodes CDR1 SGHRS and CDR2 YFSETQ.

The chain joins TRBV18 to TRBJ1-2; no reliable D call. The V end lost 5 bases, the J end lost 1 base, and 5 bases lay between the germline ends. The CDR3 is made up of 12 amino acids. Germline assignment: CDR1 KGHSH and CDR2 LQKENI. The DNA for the CDR3 is TGTGCCAGCTCAAACAATAACTATGGCTACACCTTC. It yields the protein CASSNNNYGYTF.

The V and J genes are TRBV7-9 and TRBJ1-4, with TRBD1 as a possible D gene (5 bases). CDR3 size: 15 residues. Germline V gene data show CDR1 as SEHNR and CDR2 as FQNEAQ (reference sequence). Trimming removed 5 bases at V and 4 bases at J, with 14 bases between. In DNA form, the CDR3 reads TGTGCCAGCAGCCAACAGGAGGGGTATAATGAAAAACTGTTTTTT. Translating it yields CASSQQEGYNEKLFF.

The chain recombines TRBV10-3 with TRBJ2-3, with TRBD2 identical over 16 bases. The CDR3 is made up of 15 amino acids. Trimming cost V 11 bases and J 4 bases; bases outside gene matches: 6. Germline V CDR1 and CDR2: ENHRY, SYGVKD. This chain's CDR3 is CASTGTSGGADTQYF. CDR3 sequence (DNA): TGTGCCTCTACCGGGACTAGCGGGGGGGCAGATACGCAGTATTTT.

The chain combines TRBV28 with TRBJ1-2; TRBD1 is a possible D gene (6 bases). The V gene's germline CDR1 is MDHEN and CDR2 SYDVKM. The CDR3 is 14 amino acids. V lost 5 bases to trimming and J lost 0 bases, with 10 bases between them. CDR3 sequence: CASSPDSSNYGYTF. CDR3 in DNA: TGTGCCAGCAGTCCGGACAGTTCTAACTATGGCTACACCTTC.

The J gene is TRBJ1-5, the V gene TRBV19; D is perhaps TRBD1 (5 bases). Germline V gene sequence: CDR1 LNHDA, CDR2 SQIVND (reference sequence). V shed 10 bases and J shed 4 bases, with 14 bases lying between them. The CDR3 has 13 residues. CDR3 coding DNA: TGTGCCACCAGGGAAGTGGGGAATCAGCCCCAGCATTTT. Translated, it gives CATREVGNQPQHF.

The genes are TRBV6-1 and TRBJ2-3, with D hard to call. The CDR3 is made up of 12 amino acids. CDR1 and CDR2 (germline): MNHNS, SASEGT. Trimming left V 1 base short and J 6 bases short, with 5 bases between. This chain's CDR3 is CASSEGRDTQYF. The DNA for the CDR3 is TGTGCCAGCAGTGAAGGTCGGGATACGCAGTATTTT.

V is TRBV6-5 and J is TRBJ2-5; 16 nucleotides align to TRBD2. From germline, CDR1 is MNHEY and CDR2 SVGAGI. The CDR3 is made up of 16 amino acids. V dropped 0 bases and J dropped 11; count of bases not matched to a gene: 6. This CDR3 reads CASSYSGLAGGWEQYF. Here the CDR3 DNA reads TGTGCCAGCAGTTACTCGGGACTAGCGGGGGGGTGGGAGCAGTACTTC.

The chain carries TRBV12-5 and TRBJ2-5; 7 nucleotides align to TRBD1. With 0 bases clipped from V and 2 bases from J, the junction kept 3 bases outside the gene matches. Looked up from germline, CDR1 is LGHNT and CDR2 is FRNRAP. The CDR3 is made up of 15 amino acids. This CDR3 is CASGLVPGQQETQYF. Written as DNA, the CDR3 is TGTGCTAGTGGTTTGGTACCGGGACAGCAAGAGACCCAGTACTTC.

The chain carries TRBV5-1 and TRBJ1-1; 8 nucleotides align to TRBD1. The CDR3 has 14 amino acids. Germline-derived CDR1 and CDR2 are SGHRS and YFSETQ. V dropped 4 bases and J dropped 6; count of bases not matched to a gene: 8. In nucleotides, the CDR3 is TGCGCCAGCAGCACCGACAGGGGCGGAGCTGAAGCTTTCTTT. Translation gives CASSTDRGGAEAFF. The variable domain in full, with the rest retrieved from reference TRBV5-1 and TRBJ1-1, is KAGVTQTPRYLIKTRGQQVTLSCSPISGHRSVSWYQQTPGQGLQFLFEYFSETQRNKGNFPGRFSGRQFSNSRSEMNVSTLELGDSALYLCASSTDRGGAEAFFGQGTRLTVV.

This clone has only a few counts. This sample also contains other DNA sequences that code for the same CDR3. The V call is TRBV30, the J call TRBJ1-1; no firm D call. Between the trimmed V and J ends, which lost 2 bases and 2 bases, there was a span of 18 bases. CDR1 and CDR2 from the germline V gene are GTSNPN and SVGIG (reference sequence). There are 16 residues in the CDR3. The CDR3 DNA sequence: TGTGCCTGGAGTCTTGTACGGCGGGAGGAAAACACTGAAGCTTTCTTT. Encoded protein: CAWSLVRREENTEAFF.

The chain is built from TRBV15 and TRBJ2-7, with D perhaps TRBD2 (7 bases). The CDR3 extends over 17 amino acids. Germline V gene sequence: CDR1 LNHNV, CDR2 YYDKDF (reference sequence). V was pared by 6 bases and J by 1 base, with 22 bases between. The CDR3 sequence: CATSTRGGVTLSYEQYF. The CDR3, as DNA: TGTGCCACCAGTACCCGAGGGGGGGTGACCCTTTCCTACGAGCAGTACTTC.

With respect to this clone: At one of its ends the junction is not consistent with the germline gene, which may arise from a read error. The chain carries TRBV7-7 and TRBJ2-2; TRBD1 matches at 11 bases. This CDR3 is 15 amino acids long. Germline CDR1 is SSHAT and CDR2 is FNYEAQ (reference sequence). CDR3 nucleotide sequence: TGTGCTAGCAGCAAGGACAGGGGGCCCACCGGGGAGCTGTTTTTT. Residues: CASSKDRGPTGELFF.